This T cell receptor (beta chain) stems from a study of T cells in localized non-small cell lung cancer. This table comes from immunoSEQ multiplex PCR, and its TCRdb copy is limited to in-frame clones, with some not included. The repertoire holds around 64,000 clones, with 80% to 90% as singletons. CDR3 length: 13 amino acids. Germline V gene data show CDR1 as MRHNA and CDR2 as SNTAGT. The ends were cut back, 4 bases at V and 1 base at J, with 7 bases in the middle. J is TRBJ1-1 and V is TRBV6-4, with D uncertain. The specimen was PBMCs, collected before any cancer treatment. This TCR came from a man between 40 and 70 years old with stage II lung adenocarcinoma. The CDR3 loop is CASSARSNTEAFF. CDR3 DNA sequence: TGTGCCAGCAGTGCCCGATCGAACACTGAAGCTTTCTTT.